This T cell receptor beta chain was sequenced in a study of T cells in Graves' hyperthyroidism and ophthalmopathy (dated by TCRdb to between 2017 and 2020). Regarding the complete study: Peripheral blood samples were taken at initial diagnosis, before any treatment was given. Thyroid tissue and blood T-cell repertoires from about six Graves' hyperthyroidism patients were also compared in the study. TCR V-J signatures able to tell the groups apart were searched for in a discovery cohort of some 97 patients, of whom approximately 40 had Graves' ophthalmopathy and roughly 59 had stable Graves' hyperthyroidism. The paper describes TCR Vbeta CDR3 sequencing of 140 or so peripheral blood samples, made up of approximately 40 ophthalmopathy patients, approximately 76 hyperthyroidism patients and around 17 progressor patients. The 80 to 100 discovery patients were randomly divided into training and test sets at a 7:3 ratio. Whether ophthalmopathy could be predicted prospectively was tested in an independent validation cohort made up of 18 to 20 hyperthyroidism patients plus 17 patients who later progressed to ophthalmopathy. Once sampling was done, hyperthyroidism patients were given methimazole at a starting dose of 30 mg daily, whereas ophthalmopathy patients were given high-dose intravenous methylprednisolone.

Per the germline V gene, MNHNS is the CDR1 and SASEGT is the CDR2. V has 6 bases trimmed and J has 6 bases trimmed; junction bases matching no gene number 8. The CDR3 has 15 amino acids, counting the end cysteine and phenylalanine. The entry retains the CDR3 DNA only, 45 bases that are in frame from base 1. Here is what the overall study found, with its caveats: During validation, the model predicted progression to ophthalmopathy a median of approximately 6.5 months ahead of onset, with around 71% sensitivity and about 75% specificity. Blood samples also contained most of the expanded thyroid clonotypes (frequency above 0.001), which suggests that blood repertoires may reflect thyroid immune responses. No statistical method was used to fix the sample size in advance, and group allocation was not hidden from the investigators. Ophthalmopathy was separated from stable hyperthyroidism by a 13 V-J signature model, with about 88% sensitivity and about 81% specificity obtained in cross-validation and 80%/75% obtained in testing.

The TCR beta CDR3 regions were amplified from the RNA transcripts. The TCR CDR3 was subjected to a first round of RT-PCR using the HTBI primer set and the Qiagen OneStep RT-PCR kit. Libraries were constructed in a second round of multiplex PCR, after which size selection and purification were performed. Paired-end sequencing of the libraries was performed with 100 bp reads on an Illumina HiSeq2000. In the authors' own workflow: SOAPnuke was used to process the raw data, removing reads that contained adapters or uncalled bases, had a mean Phred below 15, or lacked an exact match to the constant primer or identifier. High-quality paired reads were merged using COPE v1.2.5, and each unique nucleotide sequence was defined as a clonotype. MiTCR v1.1 was used to align the clonotypes against IMGT TRBV, TRBD and TRBJ reference segments. Analysis was restricted to V-J combinations with a frequency above 0.0001, which covered approximately 99% of repertoires. The TCS score was defined as F50 (clonal expansion) divided by E x V (chaos), with BLOSUM62-based TCRdist calculated between CDR3 peptides within each V-J. Welch's t-statistics and random forest reduced some 510 V-J features to 10 to 15, which were used in a naive Bayes classifier (R e1071). TCRdb reworked the public reads: Q25 trimming with fastp, MiXCR clone assembly, productive beta chains retained. Merged by CDR3 protein, the rows form single entries marked with the most common genes and DNA. Clone size and V and J calls follow TCRdb, not the original study. The sample data list some 550,000 distinct CDR3 sequences, and about 16% of these were observed just once. The top ten clones comprise roughly 3.4% of the sample.

With respect to this clonotype: The target of this receptor is not known. Qualities for individual bases were not recorded, and no much larger clone is one base off.

Ophthalmopathy patients had moderately to severely active disease, with a Clinical Activity Score of 3 or more, a NOSPECS grade of 4 or more, and a disease duration of less than 3 months. Any patient with an uncontrolled infection, another autoimmune disease, pregnancy or lactation was excluded. Diagnoses were established on the basis of clinical symptoms, serum thyroxine and TRAb, thyroid ultrasound, and orbital computed tomography. PBMCs were isolated from 10 ml of fresh peripheral blood by Ficoll-Paque density gradient centrifugation. Total RNA was extracted with Trizol reagent, and quality was checked on an Agilent 2100 Bioanalyzer.

Sample: blood. The sequence derives from a woman between 40 and 50 years old with Graves' ophthalmopathy. The receptor chain draws on TRBV6-1 and TRBJ2-4, with 10 junctional bases fitting TRBD1. Here the CDR3 is given as CASRGGQGSGNIQYF. The bases read TGTGCCAGCAGGGGGGGACAGGGGAGTGGAAACATTCAGTACTTC.